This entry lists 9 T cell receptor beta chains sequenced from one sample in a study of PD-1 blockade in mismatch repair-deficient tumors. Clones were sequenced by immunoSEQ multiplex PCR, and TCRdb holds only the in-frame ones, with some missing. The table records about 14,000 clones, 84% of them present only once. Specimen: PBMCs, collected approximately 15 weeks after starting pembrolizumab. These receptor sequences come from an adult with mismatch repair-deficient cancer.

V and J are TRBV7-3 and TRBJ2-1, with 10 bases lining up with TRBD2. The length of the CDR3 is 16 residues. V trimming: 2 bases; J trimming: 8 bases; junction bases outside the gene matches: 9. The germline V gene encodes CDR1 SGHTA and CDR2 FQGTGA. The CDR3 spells CASSLVLAGGTHEQFF. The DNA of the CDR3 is TGTGCCAGCAGCTTAGTTTTAGCGGGAGGTACCCATGAGCAGTTCTTC.

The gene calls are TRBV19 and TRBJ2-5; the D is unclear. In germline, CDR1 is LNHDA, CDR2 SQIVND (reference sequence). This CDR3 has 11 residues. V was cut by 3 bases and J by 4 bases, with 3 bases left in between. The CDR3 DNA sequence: TGTGCCAGTAGTATTAGAGAGACCCAGTACTTC. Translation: CASSIRETQYF.

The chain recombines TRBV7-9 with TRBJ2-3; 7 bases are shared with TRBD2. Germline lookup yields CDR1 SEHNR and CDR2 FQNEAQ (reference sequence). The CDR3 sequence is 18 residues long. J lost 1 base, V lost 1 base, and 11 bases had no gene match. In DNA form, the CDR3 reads TGTGCCAGCAGCTTAGGGACTAGTTCTGACTCTGGCACAGATACGCAGTATTTT. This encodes CASSLGTSSDSGTDTQYF.

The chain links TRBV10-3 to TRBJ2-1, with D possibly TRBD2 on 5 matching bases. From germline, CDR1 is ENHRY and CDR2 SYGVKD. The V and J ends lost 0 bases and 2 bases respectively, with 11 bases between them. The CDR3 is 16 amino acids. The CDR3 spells CAISESMGSAYNEQFF. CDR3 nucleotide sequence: TGTGCCATCAGTGAGTCGATGGGGAGCGCCTACAATGAGCAGTTCTTC.

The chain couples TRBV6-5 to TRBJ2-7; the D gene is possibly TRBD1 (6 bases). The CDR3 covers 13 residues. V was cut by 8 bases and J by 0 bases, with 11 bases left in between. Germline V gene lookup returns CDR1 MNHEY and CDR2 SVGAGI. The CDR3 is CASCRTASYEQYF. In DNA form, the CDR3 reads TGTGCCAGCTGTCGGACAGCCTCCTACGAGCAGTACTTC.

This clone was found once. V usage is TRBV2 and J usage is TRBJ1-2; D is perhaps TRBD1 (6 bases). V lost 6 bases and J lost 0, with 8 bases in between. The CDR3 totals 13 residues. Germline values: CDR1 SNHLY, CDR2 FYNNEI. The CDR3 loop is CASSRDTNYGYTF. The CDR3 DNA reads TGTGCCAGCAGCCGGGACACTAACTATGGCTACACCTTC.

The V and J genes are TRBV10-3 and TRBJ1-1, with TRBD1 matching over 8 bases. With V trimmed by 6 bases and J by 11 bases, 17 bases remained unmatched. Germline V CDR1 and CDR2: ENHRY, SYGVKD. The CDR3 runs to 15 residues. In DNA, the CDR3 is TGTGCCATCAGGGCCCAGGGACAGGTTAACACTGGGGCTTTCTTT. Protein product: CAIRAQGQVNTGAFF.

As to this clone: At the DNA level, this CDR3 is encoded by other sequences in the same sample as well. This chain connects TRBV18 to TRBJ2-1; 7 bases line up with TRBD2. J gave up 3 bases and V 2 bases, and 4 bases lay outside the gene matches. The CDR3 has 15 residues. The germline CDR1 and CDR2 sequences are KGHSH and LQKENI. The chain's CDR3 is CASSPSRGSYNEQFF. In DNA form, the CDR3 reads TGTGCCAGCTCACCATCGCGCGGGAGCTACAATGAGCAGTTCTTC.

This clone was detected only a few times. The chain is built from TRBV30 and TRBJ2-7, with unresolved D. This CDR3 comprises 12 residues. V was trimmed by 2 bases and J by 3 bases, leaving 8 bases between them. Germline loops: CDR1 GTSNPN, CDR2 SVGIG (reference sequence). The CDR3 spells CAWSSRYYEQYF. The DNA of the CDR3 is TGTGCCTGGAGTTCCAGGTACTACGAGCAGTACTTC.